Shown below are 18 T cell receptor beta chains from a single sample sequenced in a study of Ad26.COV2.S vaccination and SARS-CoV-2 variants. Here immunoSEQ multiplex PCR was the method, and the copy in TCRdb shows in-frame clones only, minus some. The top ten hold approximately 5.8% of the sample, which has around 300,000 clones, around 90% seen once. Treatment given: around 19 received Ad26.COV2.S at low or high dose, single or two shots; about five received placebo; per-sample allocation not given. Samples were taken on day 63 after the first vaccine or placebo injection. Sequenced here: peripheral blood, sampled in a trial of Ad26.COV2.S vaccine versus placebo. Receptors originate from a person aged 18-60 years who received the Ad26.COV2.S COVID-19 vaccine or a placebo.

For the CDR3, the DNA is TGCGCCAGCAGCCTTCTCGTAGCGGGGGTAAACAATGAGCAGTTCTTC. Translated: CASSLLVAGVNNEQFF. The J gene is TRBJ2-1, the V gene TRBV4-1; 9 bases align to TRBD2. Germline CDR1 and CDR2: MGHRA and YSYEKL. CDR3 length: 16 residues. V shed 4 bases, J shed 5 bases, and the junction held 9 bases outside the gene matches.

CDR3 bases: TGTGCCTGGGGGATTTTCTCCGGGTCAAATTCACCCCTCCACTTT. Translation gives CAWGIFSGSNSPLHF. The V call is TRBV30, the J call TRBJ1-6; D not certain. The CDR3 totals 15 residues. V was pared by 5 bases and J by 7 bases, with 18 bases between. Germline V gene sequence: CDR1 GTSNPN, CDR2 SVGIG (reference sequence). Looking up the rest from reference TRBV30 and TRBJ1-6 gives the full variable domain: SQTIHQWPATLVQPVGSPLSLECTVEGTSNPNLYWYRQAAGRGLQLLFYSVGIGQISSEVPQNLSASRPQDRQFILSSKKLLLSDSGFYLCAWGIFSGSNSPLHFGNGTRLTVT.

The chain uses TRBV4-3 and TRBJ1-6, with a possible D match to TRBD1 (5 bases). Germline assignment: CDR1 LGHNA and CDR2 YSLEER. The ends were cut back, 4 bases at V and 0 bases at J, with 22 bases in the middle. This CDR3 comprises 20 residues. The CDR3 region is CASSRGLVGGLSSYNSPLHF. The CDR3 bases are TGCGCCAGCAGCCGGGGACTTGTTGGTGGTCTTAGCTCCTATAATTCACCCCTCCACTTT.

The chain has TRBV6-2 or TRBV6-3 and TRBJ2-1; unclear D gene. The V gene's germline CDR1 is MNHEY and CDR2 SVGEGT. The V gene lost 2 bases and the J gene lost 0 bases, with 8 bases spanning the gap. The CDR3 covers 15 residues. The CDR3 here is CASSYGGNSYNEQFF. The DNA for the CDR3 is TGTGCCAGCAGTTACGGCGGAAACTCCTACAATGAGCAGTTCTTC.

V is TRBV5-1 and J is TRBJ2-3, with unresolved D. V was pared by 0 bases and J by 0 bases, with 2 bases between. Germline V lookup: CDR1 SGHRS, CDR2 YFSETQ. The CDR3 contains 13 residues. This chain's CDR3 is CASSLGSTDTQYF. CDR3 sequence (DNA): TGCGCCAGCAGCTTGGGCAGCACAGATACGCAGTATTTT.

This chain connects TRBV27 to TRBJ1-5, with 10 bases identical to TRBD1. Germline V CDR1 and CDR2: MNHEY, SMNVEV (reference sequence). The CDR3 has 15 amino acids. V shed 5 bases and J 4 bases; nucleotides not matched to a gene: 5. CDR3 in amino acids: CASSPGTGVNQPQHF. The CDR3 nucleotides are TGTGCCAGCAGTCCCGGGACAGGGGTGAATCAGCCCCAGCATTTT.

The chain combines TRBV19 with TRBJ1-2; D unresolved. The CDR3 length is 13 residues. V was shortened by 5 bases and J by 10 bases, with 17 bases between the two germline ends. Germline CDR1 LNHDA, CDR2 SQIVND (reference sequence). CDR3 amino acids: CASSLPPDLAYTF. The CDR3, as DNA: TGTGCCAGTAGTCTACCCCCAGATCTGGCCTACACCTTC.

This chain joins TRBV27 and TRBJ2-1; TRBD1 aligns across 7 bases. The J segment lost 7 bases and the V segment lost 6 bases, leaving 15 bases of the junction unmatched. CDR3 size: 16 residues. In germline, CDR1 is MNHEY, CDR2 SMNVEV (reference sequence). The CDR3 loop reads CASSLISGGYLNEQFF. The DNA for the CDR3 is TGTGCCAGCAGCTTGATCTCAGGGGGTTATTTGAATGAGCAGTTCTTC.

The rearrangement joins TRBV19 to TRBJ1-1, with 8 nucleotides matching TRBD1. CDR1 and CDR2 from the germline V gene are LNHDA and SQIVND (reference sequence). V gave up 5 bases and J gave up 5 bases; unmatched junction bases: 4. The CDR3 is made up of 13 amino acids. The CDR3 region has the DNA TGTGCCAGTAGTGGCAGGGGGCGGACTGAAGCTTTCTTT. Residues: CASSGRGRTEAFF.

The V and J genes are TRBV2 and TRBJ2-2; the D is unclear. In germline, CDR1 is SNHLY, CDR2 FYNNEI. The CDR3 runs to 13 residues. The V gene lost 2 bases and the J gene lost 5 bases, with 6 bases spanning the gap. Here the CDR3 reads CASSERSTGELFF. The CDR3, as DNA: TGTGCCAGCAGTGAACGGAGTACCGGGGAGCTGTTTTTT. The variable domain in full, with the rest retrieved from reference TRBV2 and TRBJ2-2, is EPEVTQTPSHQVTQMGQEVILRCVPISNHLYFYWYRQILGQKVEFLVSFYNNEISEKSEIFDDQFSVERPDGSNFTLKIRSTKLEDSAMYFCASSERSTGELFFGEGSRLTVL.

The rearrangement uses TRBV6-2 or TRBV6-3 and TRBJ2-3; 7 bases match TRBD2. Germline trimming cut 4 bases from V and 5 bases from J; bases unmatched to any gene: 21. The length of the CDR3 is 19 residues. Looked up from germline, CDR1 is MNHEY and CDR2 is SVGEGT. The CDR3 DNA reads as TGTGCCAGCAGTTTATCCTCCCCTGGCGGGAGAGTGAAGGTAGATACGCAGTATTTT. Translation: CASSLSSPGGRVKVDTQYF.

V and J are TRBV12-3 or TRBV12-4 and TRBJ1-1, with D perhaps TRBD1 (5 bases). Trimming left V 5 bases short and J 7 bases short, with 11 bases between. This CDR3 has 12 residues. CDR3 nucleotides: TGTGCCAGCAGTGCGGGGAGGGGTGAAGCTTTCTTT. This translates into CASSAGRGEAFF.

The chain uses TRBV27 and TRBJ2-1; the D gene is possibly TRBD1 (5 bases). The V gene lost 2 bases and the J gene lost 7 bases, with 15 bases spanning the gap. The CDR3 is made up of 15 amino acids. Looked up from germline, CDR1 is MNHEY and CDR2 is SMNVEV (reference sequence). The CDR3, as DNA: TGTGCCAGCAGTTTAGTGTCGGCAGGGTTGAATGAGCAGTTCTTC. This translates into CASSLVSAGLNEQFF.

This clone was found a few times. This chain joins TRBV27 and TRBJ1-5; no reliable D call. CDR1 and CDR2 (germline): MNHEY, SMNVEV (reference sequence). Deletions cut 1 base from V and 0 bases from J, with 4 bases between. CDR3 length: 14 residues. In nucleotides, the CDR3 is TGTGCCAGCAGTTTATTTGATAGCAATCAGCCCCAGCATTTT. Its protein is CASSLFDSNQPQHF.

V gene TRBV5-1 combines with J gene TRBJ2-7; TRBD1 matches 8 bases. This CDR3 spans 14 amino acids. Germline lookup yields CDR1 SGHRS and CDR2 YFSETQ. With 3 bases clipped from V and 2 bases from J, the junction kept 4 bases outside the gene matches. The CDR3, as DNA: TGCGCCAGCAGCTGGGGGACAGGAACCTACGAGCAGTACTTC. Protein sequence: CASSWGTGTYEQYF.

The chain couples TRBV5-1 to TRBJ2-2; 8 positions match TRBD2. CDR3 length equals 16 residues. The germline V gene encodes CDR1 SGHRS and CDR2 YFSETQ. V lost 4 bases to trimming and J lost 0 bases; unmatched junction nucleotides: 5. CDR3 DNA sequence: TGCGCCAGCAGCCCCAAAGCGGGGGCGAACACCGGGGAGCTGTTTTTT. Residues: CASSPKAGANTGELFF. The full variable domain, rest sourced from reference TRBV5-1 and TRBJ2-2, is KAGVTQTPRYLIKTRGQQVTLSCSPISGHRSVSWYQQTPGQGLQFLFEYFSETQRNKGNFPGRFSGRQFSNSRSEMNVSTLELGDSALYLCASSPKAGANTGELFFGEGSRLTVL.

V and J are TRBV4-1 and TRBJ2-1, with 8 bases fitting TRBD2. The CDR3 is 20 residues long. The V gene's germline CDR1 is MGHRA and CDR2 YSYEKL. Trimming removed 2 bases from V and 1 base from J; junction bases left unmatched: 16. The CDR3 loop is CASSQLALAGLKESYNEQFF. CDR3 DNA sequence: TGCGCCAGCAGCCAACTCGCTCTAGCGGGTCTAAAGGAGTCCTACAATGAGCAGTTCTTC.

The V call is TRBV11-2, the J call TRBJ2-7; tentatively, D is TRBD2 (7 bases). The length of the CDR3 is 15 residues. V gave up 8 bases and J gave up 2 bases, with 19 bases separating them. Germline assignment: CDR1 SGHAT and CDR2 FQNNGV. Written as DNA, the CDR3 is TGTGCCAGCGAGGGGGGGCGAATGGGACCCTACGAGCAGTACTTC. Encoded protein: CASEGGRMGPYEQYF.